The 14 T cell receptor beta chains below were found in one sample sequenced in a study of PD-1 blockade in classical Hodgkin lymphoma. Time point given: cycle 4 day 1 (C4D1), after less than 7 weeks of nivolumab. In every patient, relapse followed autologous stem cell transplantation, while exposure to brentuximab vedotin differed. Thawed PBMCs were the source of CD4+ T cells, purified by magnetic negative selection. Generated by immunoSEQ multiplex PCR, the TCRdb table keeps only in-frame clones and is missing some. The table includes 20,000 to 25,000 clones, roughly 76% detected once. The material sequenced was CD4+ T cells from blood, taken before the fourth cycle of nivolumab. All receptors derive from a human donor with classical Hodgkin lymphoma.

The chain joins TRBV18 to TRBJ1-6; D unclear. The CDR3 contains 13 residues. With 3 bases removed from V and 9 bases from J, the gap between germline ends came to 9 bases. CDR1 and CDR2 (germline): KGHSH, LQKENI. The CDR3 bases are TGTGCCAGCTCACCGCCAACTCTTTCACCCCTCCACTTT. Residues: CASSPPTLSPLHF. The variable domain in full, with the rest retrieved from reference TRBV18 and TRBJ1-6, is NAGVMQNPRHLVRRRGQEARLRCSPMKGHSHVYWYRQLPEEGLKFMVYLQKENIIDESGMPKERFSAEFPKEGPSILRIQQVVRGDSAAYFCASSPPTLSPLHFGNGTRLTVT.

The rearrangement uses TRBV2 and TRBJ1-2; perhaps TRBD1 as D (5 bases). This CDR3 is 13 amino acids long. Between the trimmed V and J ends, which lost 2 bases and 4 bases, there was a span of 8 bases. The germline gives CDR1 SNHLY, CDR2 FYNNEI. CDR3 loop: CASSEIGTYGYTF. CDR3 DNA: TGTGCCAGCAGTGAAATAGGGACCTATGGCTACACCTTC.

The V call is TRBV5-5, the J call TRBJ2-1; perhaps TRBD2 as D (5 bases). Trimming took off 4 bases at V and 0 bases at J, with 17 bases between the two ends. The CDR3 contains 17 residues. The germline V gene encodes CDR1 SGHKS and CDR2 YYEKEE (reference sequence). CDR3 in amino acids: CASSPPAGVSSYNEQFF. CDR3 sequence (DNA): TGTGCCAGCAGCCCCCCCGCCGGGGTGAGCTCCTACAATGAGCAGTTCTTC.

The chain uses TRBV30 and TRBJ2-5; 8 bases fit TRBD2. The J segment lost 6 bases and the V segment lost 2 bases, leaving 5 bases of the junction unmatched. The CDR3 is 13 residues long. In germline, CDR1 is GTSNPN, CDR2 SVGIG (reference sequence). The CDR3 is CAWSRGGLKTQYF. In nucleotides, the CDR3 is TGTGCCTGGAGTCGGGGGGGGTTAAAGACCCAGTACTTC.

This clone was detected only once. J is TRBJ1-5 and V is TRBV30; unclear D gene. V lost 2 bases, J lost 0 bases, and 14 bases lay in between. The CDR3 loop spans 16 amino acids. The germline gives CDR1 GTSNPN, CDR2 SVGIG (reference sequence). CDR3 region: CAWSSGVPYSNQPQHF. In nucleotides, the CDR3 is TGTGCCTGGAGTTCGGGTGTTCCTTATAGCAATCAGCCCCAGCATTTT.

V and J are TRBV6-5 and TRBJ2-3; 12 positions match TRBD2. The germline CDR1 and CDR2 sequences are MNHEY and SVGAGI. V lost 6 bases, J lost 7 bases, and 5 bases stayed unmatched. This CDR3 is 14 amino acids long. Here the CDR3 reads CASSRTSGGNTQYF. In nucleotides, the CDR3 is TGTGCCAGCAGCCGCACTAGCGGGGGGAATACGCAGTATTTT.

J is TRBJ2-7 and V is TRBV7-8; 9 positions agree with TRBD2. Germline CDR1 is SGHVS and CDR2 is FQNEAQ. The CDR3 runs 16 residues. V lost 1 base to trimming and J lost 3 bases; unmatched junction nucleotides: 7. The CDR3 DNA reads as TGTGCCAGCAGCTTAGTTAGGACTAGCGAGTACTACGAGCAGTACTTC. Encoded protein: CASSLVRTSEYYEQYF.

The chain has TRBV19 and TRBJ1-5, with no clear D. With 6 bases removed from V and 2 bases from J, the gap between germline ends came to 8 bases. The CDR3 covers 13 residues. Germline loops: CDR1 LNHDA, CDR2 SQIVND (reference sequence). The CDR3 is CASSPQGNQPQHF. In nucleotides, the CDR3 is TGTGCCAGTAGCCCACAAGGCAATCAGCCCCAGCATTTT.

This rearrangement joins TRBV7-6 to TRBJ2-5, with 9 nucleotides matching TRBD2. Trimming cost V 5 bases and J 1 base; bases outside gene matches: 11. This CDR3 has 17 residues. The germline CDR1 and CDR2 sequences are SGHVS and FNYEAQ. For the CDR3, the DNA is TGTGCCAGCAGCCAGAGGGTAATAGCGGGGGCCCAAGAGACCCAGTACTTC. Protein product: CASSQRVIAGAQETQYF.

CDR3 bases: TGTGCCAGCAGTTCTTGGGCAACTAATGAAAAACTGTTTTTT. It specifies CASSSWATNEKLFF. The chain employs TRBV27 and TRBJ1-4; D unresolved. This CDR3 is built from 14 residues. Trimming pared 4 bases from V and 0 bases from J, leaving 6 bases between. Germline V CDR1 and CDR2: MNHEY, SMNVEV (reference sequence).

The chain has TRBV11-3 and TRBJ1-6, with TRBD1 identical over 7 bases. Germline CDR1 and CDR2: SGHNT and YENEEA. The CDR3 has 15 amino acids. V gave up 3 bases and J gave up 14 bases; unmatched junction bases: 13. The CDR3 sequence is CASSLDSGGIKALHF. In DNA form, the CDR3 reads TGTGCCAGCAGCTTGGACTCAGGGGGGATTAAGGCCCTCCACTTT.

The CDR3 region is CASSLGLSGANVLTF. CDR3 nucleotides: TGTGCCAGCAGCTTAGGGCTCTCTGGGGCCAACGTCCTGACTTTC. V and J are TRBV7-8 and TRBJ2-6; the D is unclear. The CDR3 consists of 15 residues. Germline V CDR1 and CDR2: SGHVS, FQNEAQ. The ends were cut back, 1 base at V and 0 bases at J, with 4 bases in the middle.

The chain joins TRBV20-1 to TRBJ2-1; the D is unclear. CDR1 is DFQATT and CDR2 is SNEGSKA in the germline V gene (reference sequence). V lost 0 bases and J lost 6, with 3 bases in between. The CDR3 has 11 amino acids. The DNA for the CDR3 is TGCAGTGCTAGAGAAGGCAATGAGCAGTTCTTC. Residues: CSAREGNEQFF.

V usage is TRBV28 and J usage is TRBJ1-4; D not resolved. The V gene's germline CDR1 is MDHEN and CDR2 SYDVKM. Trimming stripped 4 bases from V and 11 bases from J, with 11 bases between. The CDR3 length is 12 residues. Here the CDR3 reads CASSSFLGKLFF. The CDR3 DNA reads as TGTGCCAGCAGTTCCTTCCTGGGGAAACTGTTTTTT.